Below are 11 T cell receptor beta chains sequenced from a single sample in a study of regulatory T cells in long-lasting Graves disease. Libraries of TCR beta came from iRepertoire HTBI primers plus Arm-PCR of CDR3 regions. TCRdb re-analysed the multiplex PCR reads in MiXCR, keeping a single row per CDR3 protein. Here the sample spans some 220,000 distinct CDR3 sequences, approximately 18% being singletons. The sample's time point: newly diagnosed GD, antithyroid drugs for less than 3 months. PBMC RNA served as the TCR library source. This same sample was also part of a study on T cells in Graves' hyperthyroidism and ophthalmopathy.

Sequencing was performed on peripheral blood mononuclear cells (PBMCs), taken at new diagnosis, from a patient treated with antithyroid drugs. All receptors derive from a woman aged 25 to 39 with Graves disease.

This clonotype was seen many times. The genes are TRBV18 and TRBJ2-1; D not certain. CDR3 length: 15 residues. CDR1 and CDR2 (germline): KGHSH, LQKENI. V lost 2 bases and J 2 bases, leaving 10 bases between the germline ends. CDR3: CASSPTADTYNEQFF. The DNA of the CDR3 is TGTGCCAGCTCACCAACGGCAGATACCTACAATGAGCAGTTCTTC.

Comments on this clonotype: A far larger clone is a single base away, which makes a read error likely. The rearrangement joins TRBV27 to TRBJ2-3; D uncertain. The CDR3 sequence is 14 residues long. Trimming removed 4 bases at V and 2 bases at J, with 10 bases between. Germline assignment: CDR1 MNHEY and CDR2 SMNVEV (reference sequence). Here the CDR3 DNA reads TGTGCCAGCAGTTCGGAAAGCAACACAGATACGCAGTATTTT. This gives the protein CASSSESNTDTQYF.

This clonotype was detected many times. As DNA, the CDR3 is TGCAGTGCTAGAGAACCGACAGGGACCTACACAGATACGCAGTATTTT. Translating gives CSAREPTGTYTDTQYF. The rearrangement links TRBV20-1 to TRBJ2-3; 7 nucleotides match TRBD1. Germline values: CDR1 DFQATT, CDR2 SNEGSKA (reference sequence). V was clipped by 0 bases and J by 2 bases; unmatched bases: 8. This CDR3 region has 16 residues.

The J gene is TRBJ2-3, the V gene TRBV6-5; no firm D call. This CDR3 comprises 18 residues. V was pared by 0 bases and J by 2 bases, with 18 bases between. The germline CDR1 and CDR2 sequences are MNHEY and SVGAGI. CDR3 protein: CASSYSISESTPTDTQYF. The CDR3 nucleotides are TGTGCCAGCAGTTACTCGATCAGCGAGAGTACTCCCACAGATACGCAGTATTTT.

As for this clonotype: A single base is all that separates this from a far larger clone, so a read error is likely. This chain connects TRBV6-8 to TRBJ2-7, with a tentative D call TRBD1 (6 bases). CDR3 length equals 15 residues. Germline V gives CDR1 MNHGY, CDR2 SAAAGT. The germline V and J ends were trimmed by 4 bases and 6 bases, with 19 bases remaining between them. This chain's CDR3 is CASSLETGTTCEQYF. CDR3 bases: TGTGCCAGCAGTTTAGAGACCGGGACAACCTGCGAGCAGTACTTC.

This clonotype was observed many times. The V gene is TRBV11-3, the J gene TRBJ1-2; possibly TRBD1 for D (5 bases). Trimming left V 8 bases short and J 7 bases short, with 14 bases between. The CDR3 has 12 residues. Looked up from germline, CDR1 is SGHNT and CDR2 is YENEEA. The CDR3 DNA is TGTGCCAGCGGTCGCGGGGCCACTGGCTACACCTTC. Translated, it gives CASGRGATGYTF.

J is TRBJ2-3 and V is TRBV7-8; D call uncertain. CDR3 length: 15 residues. Trimming pared 0 bases from V and 2 bases from J, leaving 9 bases between. Germline assignment: CDR1 SGHVS and CDR2 FQNEAQ. Here the CDR3 reads CASSLAPVNTDTQYF. CDR3 sequence (DNA): TGTGCCAGCAGCTTAGCGCCAGTTAACACAGATACGCAGTATTTT.

Notes on this clonotype: Given a much more abundant clone one base away, this may be a read error. The CDR3 region has the DNA TGTGCCTGGAGTGTACGCCCACTAGCCTTGAGCACCGGGGAGCTGTTTTTT. Translation gives CAWSVRPLALSTGELFF. V is TRBV30 and J is TRBJ2-2, with D possibly TRBD2 on 6 matching bases. Germline V lookup: CDR1 GTSNPN, CDR2 SVGIG (reference sequence). The ends were cut back, 0 bases at V and 4 bases at J, with 18 bases in the middle. The CDR3 is made up of 17 amino acids.

The table lists this clonotype with many counts. CDR3 residues: CASSPDAFANTGELFF. The CDR3 DNA reads as TGTGCCAGCAGCCCCGACGCGTTCGCGAACACCGGGGAGCTGTTTTTT. The chain carries TRBV4-2 and TRBJ2-2; no clear D gene. Germline V CDR1 and CDR2: LGHNA, YNFKEQ. V was clipped by 4 bases and J by 0 bases, with 12 bases between them. This CDR3 region has 16 residues.

This clonotype was seen repeatedly, ten times or more. This chain uses TRBV9 with TRBJ1-3; D unresolved. Trimming removed 0 bases from V and 3 bases from J, with 13 bases in between. This CDR3 has 16 residues. Per the germline V gene, CDR1 is SGDLS and CDR2 is YYNGEE. The CDR3 sequence is CASSVGGRPGGNTIYF. CDR3 sequence (DNA): TGTGCCAGCAGCGTAGGAGGGAGACCTGGTGGAAACACCATATATTTT.

In its sample, this clonotype was seen many times. The chain links TRBV27 to TRBJ2-5; 8 bases fit TRBD2. The CDR3 covers 14 residues. In germline, CDR1 is MNHEY, CDR2 SMNVEV (reference sequence). J was trimmed by 5 bases and V by 3 bases; bases with no gene match: 5. Written as DNA, the CDR3 is TGTGCCAGCAGTTTGGCGGGGGGCGCGGAGACCCAGTACTTC. Its protein product is CASSLAGGAETQYF.